Sequencing of this T cell receptor (beta chain) was carried out in a study of cytomegalovirus exposure and HLA in healthy donors. The ends were cut back, 3 bases at V and 3 bases at J, with 11 bases in the middle. The V gene's germline CDR1 is SEHNR and CDR2 FQNEAQ (reference sequence). This CDR3 is 15 amino acids long. Amplification used 60 Vbeta primers and 13 Jbeta primers. Sequencing used immunoSEQ multiplex PCR; TCRdb keeps in-frame clones, though not all of them. The sample has 140,000 or so clones; roughly a tenth are singletons. The chain combines TRBV7-9 with TRBJ1-4; D gene uncertain. Material: PBMCs. The clonotype was recovered from a male donor in good health and CMV-seronegative. CDR3 sequence: CASSFPSVANEKLFF. CDR3 coding DNA: TGTGCCAGCAGCTTCCCTTCGGTGGCTAATGAAAAACTGTTTTTT.